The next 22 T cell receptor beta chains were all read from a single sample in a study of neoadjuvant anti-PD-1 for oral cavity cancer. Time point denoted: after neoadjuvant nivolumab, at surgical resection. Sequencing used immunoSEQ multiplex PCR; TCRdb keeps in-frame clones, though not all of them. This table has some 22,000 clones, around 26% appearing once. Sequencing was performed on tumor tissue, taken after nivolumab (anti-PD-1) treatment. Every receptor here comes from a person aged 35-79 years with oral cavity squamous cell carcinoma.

CDR3 region: CASSTRSTRGGDEKLFF. For the CDR3, the DNA is TGTGCCAGCAGCACCCGTTCTACGCGCGGGGGCGATGAAAAACTGTTTTTT. The chain uses TRBV7-9 and TRBJ1-4; a possible D gene is TRBD1 (6 bases). CDR1 SEHNR and CDR2 FQNEAQ come from the germline V gene (reference sequence). This CDR3 is 17 amino acids long. V dropped 5 bases and J dropped 6 bases, with 22 bases sitting between them.

The DNA of the CDR3 is TGTGCCAGCAGCGTAGGTCTCTCCGGGACAGGGGGAACCTACGAGCAGTACTTC. Encoded protein: CASSVGLSGTGGTYEQYF. The chain links TRBV9 to TRBJ2-7; 11 bases align to TRBD1. Germline values: CDR1 SGDLS, CDR2 YYNGEE. J lost 2 bases, V lost 0 bases, and 10 bases had no gene match. The CDR3 is made up of 18 amino acids.

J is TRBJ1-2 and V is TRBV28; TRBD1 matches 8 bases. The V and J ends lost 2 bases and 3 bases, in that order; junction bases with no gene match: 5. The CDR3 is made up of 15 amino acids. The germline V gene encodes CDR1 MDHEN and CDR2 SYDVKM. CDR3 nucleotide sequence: TGTGCCAGCAGTTTACAGGACAGGGCCGACTATGGCTACACCTTC. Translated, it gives CASSLQDRADYGYTF.

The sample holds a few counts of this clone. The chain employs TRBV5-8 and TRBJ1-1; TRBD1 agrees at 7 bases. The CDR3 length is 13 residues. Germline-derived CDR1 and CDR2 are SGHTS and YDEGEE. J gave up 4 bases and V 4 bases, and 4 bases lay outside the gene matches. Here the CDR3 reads CASSTHRGTEAFF. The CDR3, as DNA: TGTGCCAGCAGCACGCACAGGGGCACTGAAGCTTTCTTT.

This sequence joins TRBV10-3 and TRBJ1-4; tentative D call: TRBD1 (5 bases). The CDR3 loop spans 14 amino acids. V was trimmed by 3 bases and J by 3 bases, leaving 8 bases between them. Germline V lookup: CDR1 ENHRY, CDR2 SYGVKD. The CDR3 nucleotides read TGTGCCATCAGTGACAGGGATCCTAATGAAAAACTGTTTTTT. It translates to CAISDRDPNEKLFF.

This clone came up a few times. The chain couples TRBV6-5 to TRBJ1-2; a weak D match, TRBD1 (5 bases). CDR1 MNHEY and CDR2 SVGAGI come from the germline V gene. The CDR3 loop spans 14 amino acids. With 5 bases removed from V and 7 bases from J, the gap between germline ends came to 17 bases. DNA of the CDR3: TGTGCCAGCAGTCCTCAGGGCGGGGAGGTTGGCTACACCTTC. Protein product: CASSPQGGEVGYTF.

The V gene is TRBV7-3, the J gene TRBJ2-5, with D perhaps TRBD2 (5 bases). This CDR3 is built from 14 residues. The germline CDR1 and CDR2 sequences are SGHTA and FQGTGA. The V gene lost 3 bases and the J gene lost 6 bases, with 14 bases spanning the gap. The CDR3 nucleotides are TGTGCCAGCAGCTTGGCTAGTATCGGGAAGACCCAGTACTTC. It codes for CASSLASIGKTQYF.

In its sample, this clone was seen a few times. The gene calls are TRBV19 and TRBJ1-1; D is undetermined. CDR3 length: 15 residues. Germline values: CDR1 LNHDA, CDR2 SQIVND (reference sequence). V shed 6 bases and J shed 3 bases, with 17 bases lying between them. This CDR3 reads CASRTHLGSYTEAFF. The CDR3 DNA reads TGTGCCAGTAGAACGCACTTGGGAAGCTACACTGAAGCTTTCTTT.

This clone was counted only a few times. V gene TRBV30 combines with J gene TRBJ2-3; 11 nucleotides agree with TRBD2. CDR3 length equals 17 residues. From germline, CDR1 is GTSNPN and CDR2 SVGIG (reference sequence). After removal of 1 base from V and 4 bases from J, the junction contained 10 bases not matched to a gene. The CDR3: CAWSGVLAGGPADTQYF. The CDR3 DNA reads TGTGCCTGGAGTGGGGTCTTAGCGGGAGGGCCGGCAGATACGCAGTATTTT.

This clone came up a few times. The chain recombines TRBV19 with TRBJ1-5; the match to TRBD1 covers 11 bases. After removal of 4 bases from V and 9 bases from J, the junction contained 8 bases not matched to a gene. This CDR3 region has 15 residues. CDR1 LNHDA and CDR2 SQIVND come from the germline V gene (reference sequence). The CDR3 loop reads CASSNGQGAFTPQHF. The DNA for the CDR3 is TGTGCCAGTAGTAACGGACAGGGGGCCTTCACGCCCCAGCATTTT.

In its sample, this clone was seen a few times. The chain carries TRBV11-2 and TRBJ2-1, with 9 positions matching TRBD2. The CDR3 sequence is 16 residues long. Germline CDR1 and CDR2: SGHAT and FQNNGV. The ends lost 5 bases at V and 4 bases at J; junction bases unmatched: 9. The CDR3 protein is CASSPIAGESYNEQFF. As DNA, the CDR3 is TGTGCCAGCAGCCCAATAGCGGGGGAGTCTTACAATGAGCAGTTCTTC.

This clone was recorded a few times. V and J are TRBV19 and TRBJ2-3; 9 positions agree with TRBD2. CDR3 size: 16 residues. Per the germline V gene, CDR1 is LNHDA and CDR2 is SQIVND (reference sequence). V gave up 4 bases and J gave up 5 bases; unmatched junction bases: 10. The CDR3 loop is CASSTSGGRGEDTQYF. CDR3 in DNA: TGTGCCAGTAGTACGAGCGGGGGGCGCGGGGAAGATACGCAGTATTTT.

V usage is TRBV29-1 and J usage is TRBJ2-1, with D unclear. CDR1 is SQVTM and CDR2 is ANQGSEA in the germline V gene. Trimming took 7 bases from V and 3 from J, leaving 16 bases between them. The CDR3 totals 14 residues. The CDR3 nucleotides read TGCAGCGCCACGAGCATTAGGATCTACAATGAGCAGTTCTTC. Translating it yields CSATSIRIYNEQFF.

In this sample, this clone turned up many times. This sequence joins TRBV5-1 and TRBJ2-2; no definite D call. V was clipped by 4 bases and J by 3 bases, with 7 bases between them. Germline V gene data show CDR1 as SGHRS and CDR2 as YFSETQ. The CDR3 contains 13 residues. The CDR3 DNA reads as TGCGCCAGCAGCCCCGGTTACACCGGGGAGCTGTTTTTT. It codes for CASSPGYTGELFF. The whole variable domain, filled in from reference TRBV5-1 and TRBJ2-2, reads KAGVTQTPRYLIKTRGQQVTLSCSPISGHRSVSWYQQTPGQGLQFLFEYFSETQRNKGNFPGRFSGRQFSNSRSEMNVSTLELGDSALYLCASSPGYTGELFFGEGSRLTVL.

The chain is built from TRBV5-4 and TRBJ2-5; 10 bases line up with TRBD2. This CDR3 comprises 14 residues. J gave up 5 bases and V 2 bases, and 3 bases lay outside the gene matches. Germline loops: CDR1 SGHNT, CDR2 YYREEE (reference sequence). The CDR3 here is CASSFLAGAETQYF. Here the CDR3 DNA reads TGTGCCAGCAGCTTTCTAGCGGGAGCGGAGACCCAGTACTTC.

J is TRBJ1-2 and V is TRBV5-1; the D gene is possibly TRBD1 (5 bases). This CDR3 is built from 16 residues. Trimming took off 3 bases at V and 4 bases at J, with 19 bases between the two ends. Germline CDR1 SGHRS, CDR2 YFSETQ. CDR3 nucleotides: TGCGCCAGCAGCTCACACCACACCGGGACTCCCTATGGCTACACCTTC. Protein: CASSSHHTGTPYGYTF.

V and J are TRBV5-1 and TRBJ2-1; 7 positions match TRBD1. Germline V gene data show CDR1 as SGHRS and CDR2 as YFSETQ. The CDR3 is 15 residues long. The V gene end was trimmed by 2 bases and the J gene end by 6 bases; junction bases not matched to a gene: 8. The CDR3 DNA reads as TGCGCCAGCAGCTTACGACAGGGAAGTCCCAATGAGCAGTTCTTC. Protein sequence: CASSLRQGSPNEQFF.

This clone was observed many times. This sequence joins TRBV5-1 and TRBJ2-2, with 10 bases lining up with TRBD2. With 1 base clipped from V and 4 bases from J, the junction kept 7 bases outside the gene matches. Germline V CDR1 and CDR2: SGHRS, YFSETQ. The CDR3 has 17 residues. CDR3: CASSLSGTSAGTGELFF. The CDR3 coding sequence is TGCGCCAGCAGCTTGTCCGGGACTAGCGCGGGCACCGGGGAGCTGTTTTTT.

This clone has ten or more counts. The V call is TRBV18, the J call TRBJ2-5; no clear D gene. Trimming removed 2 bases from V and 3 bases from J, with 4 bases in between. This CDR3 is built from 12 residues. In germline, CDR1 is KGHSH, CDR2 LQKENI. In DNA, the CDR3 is TGTGCCAGCTCACCATGGAAAGAGACCCAGTACTTC. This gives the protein CASSPWKETQYF.

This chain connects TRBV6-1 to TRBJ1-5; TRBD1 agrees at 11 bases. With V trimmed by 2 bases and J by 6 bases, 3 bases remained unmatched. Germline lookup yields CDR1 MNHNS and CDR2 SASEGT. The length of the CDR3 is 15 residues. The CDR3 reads CASSERDRGIQPQHF. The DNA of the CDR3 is TGTGCCAGCAGTGAAAGGGACAGGGGGATTCAGCCCCAGCATTTT.

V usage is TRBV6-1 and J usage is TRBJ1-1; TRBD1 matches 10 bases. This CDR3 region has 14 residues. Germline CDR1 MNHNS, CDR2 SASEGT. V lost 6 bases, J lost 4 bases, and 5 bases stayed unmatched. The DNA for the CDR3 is TGTGCCAGCAGGGTAGACAGGGGGCGCACTGAAGCTTTCTTT. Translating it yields CASRVDRGRTEAFF.

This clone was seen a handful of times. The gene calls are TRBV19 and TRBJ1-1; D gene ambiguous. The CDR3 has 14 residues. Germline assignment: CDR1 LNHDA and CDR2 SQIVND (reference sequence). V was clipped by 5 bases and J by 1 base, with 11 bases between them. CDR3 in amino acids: CASSPYTANTEAFF. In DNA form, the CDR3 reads TGTGCCAGTAGTCCATATACGGCGAACACTGAAGCTTTCTTT.